This T cell receptor (beta chain) derives from a study of immune heterogeneity within non-small cell lung tumors. It was with 32 V and 13 J primers that multiplex PCR amplified TCR beta CDR3. From the multiplex PCR reads, TCRdb called clonotypes with MiXCR, one entry per CDR3 protein. The data show about 5,600 distinct CDR3 sequences, with 18% seen just once and about 4% held by the top ten. At 450 to 650 ng per sample, bulk tumor genomic DNA provided the template. Several biopsies were collected from each primary tumor during surgery. They were spaced as far apart as possible within the tumor mass. Enrolled individuals presented with untreated, newly diagnosed non-small cell lung cancer and received curative surgery. Donors comprised newly diagnosed non-small cell lung cancer patients undergoing surgery with curative intent. Study observations and caveats: Identical dominant CDR3 beta clonotypes spanned tumor sites within a patient, beside site-unique high-frequency clones.

The trim removed 7 bases at V and 3 bases at J, leaving 6 bases unmatched. The CDR3 totals 13 residues. CDR1 and CDR2 (germline): SNHLY, FYNNEI. Relative to its sample, this clonotype is medium-sized. The antigen is undetermined. The chain combines TRBV2 with TRBJ2-7; 7 positions match TRBD2. The sequencing sample was made of lung tumor tissue. The receptor's source is a man aged 35 to 55 with non-small cell lung cancer. CDR3 in amino acids: CASITGTIYEQYF. The CDR3 nucleotides read TGTGCCAGCATTACCGGGACTATCTACGAGCAGTACTTC.